Given below is one T cell receptor beta chain in context. No antigen is known for it. Only in-frame clones appear in the TCRdb table, and some are missing; sequencing was by immunoSEQ multiplex PCR. The data hold approximately 80,000 clones, with roughly four fifths observed a single time. These data are taken from a study of a mutant IDH1 vaccine in newly diagnosed glioma. Indicated time point: week 47, end of study. Each dose of the vaccine consisted of 300 ug of mutant IDH1 20-mer peptide, with topical imiquimod. Germline V CDR1 and CDR2: MNHEY, SVGAGI. V was clipped by 5 bases and J by 4 bases, with 14 bases between them. This CDR3 has 14 amino acids.

The sequencing used PBMCs, collected from a glioma patient whose treatment included an IDH1 peptide vaccine. The rearrangement joins TRBV6-5 to TRBJ1-2; D is perhaps TRBD1 (5 bases). The clonotype originates from a man aged 40-49 years with glioma. The CDR3 coding sequence is TGTGCCAGCAGTGGGGCCGGACTCGGCTATGGCTACACCTTC. Translating it yields CASSGAGLGYGYTF.